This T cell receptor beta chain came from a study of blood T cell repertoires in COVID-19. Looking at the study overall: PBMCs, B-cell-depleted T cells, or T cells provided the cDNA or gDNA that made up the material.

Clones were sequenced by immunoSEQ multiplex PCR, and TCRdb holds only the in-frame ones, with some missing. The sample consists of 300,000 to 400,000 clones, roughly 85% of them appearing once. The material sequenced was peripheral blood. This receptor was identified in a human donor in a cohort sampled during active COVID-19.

CDR3 in amino acids: CACQRQGAGNTIYF. The CDR3 region has the DNA TGTGCCTGCCAGAGACAGGGGGCTGGAAACACCATATATTTT. The chain carries TRBV2 and TRBJ1-3, with TRBD1 matching 9 bases. V shed 11 bases, J shed 2 bases, and the junction held 7 bases outside the gene matches. Germline V CDR1 and CDR2: SNHLY, FYNNEI. CDR3 size: 14 residues.